This TCR beta chain appears in the sequencing data of a study of blood T cell repertoires in COVID-19. This clone has only one observation. Profiled with immunoSEQ multiplex PCR; TCRdb holds only in-frame clones, not every one. The profile shows 150,000 or so clones, 86% of them singletons. Trimming cost V 10 bases and J 3 bases; bases outside gene matches: 6. This CDR3 is built from 13 residues. CDR1 is MDHEN, CDR2 SYDVKM, per germline. The chain has TRBV28 and TRBJ2-7; 10 bases align to TRBD1. Sequences were obtained from peripheral blood. The receptor was derived from a woman aged 70-85 years with COVID-19, enrolled during active disease. The CDR3 region is CAIRRTGGYEQYF. CDR3 nucleotide sequence: TGTGCCATCCGCCGGACAGGGGGCTACGAGCAGTACTTC. Based on the CDR3 plus reference TRBV28 and TRBJ2-7, the full variable domain is DVKVTQSSRYLVKRTGEKVFLECVQDMDHENMFWYRQDPGLGLRLIYFSYDVKMKEKGDIPEGYSVSREKKERFSLILESASTNQTSMYLCAIRRTGGYEQYFGPGTRLTVT.